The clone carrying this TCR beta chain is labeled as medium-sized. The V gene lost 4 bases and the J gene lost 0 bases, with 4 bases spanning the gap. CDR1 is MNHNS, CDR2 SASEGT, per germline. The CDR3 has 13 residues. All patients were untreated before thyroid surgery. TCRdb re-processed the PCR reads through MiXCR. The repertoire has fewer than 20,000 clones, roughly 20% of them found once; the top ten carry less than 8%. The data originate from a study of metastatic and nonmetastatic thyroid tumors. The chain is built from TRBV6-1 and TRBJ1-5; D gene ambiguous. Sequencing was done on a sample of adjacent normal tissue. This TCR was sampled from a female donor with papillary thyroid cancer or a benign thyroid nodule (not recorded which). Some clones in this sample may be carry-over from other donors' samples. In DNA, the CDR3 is TGTGCCAGCAGTGTTTATAGCAATCAGCCCCAGCATTTT. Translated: CASSVYSNQPQHF.